The 11 T cell receptor beta chains below come from one sample, sequenced in a study of T cell responses to AZD1222 COVID-19 vaccine. Clones were sequenced by immunoSEQ multiplex PCR, and TCRdb holds only the in-frame ones, with some missing. The data contain roughly 120,000 clones, around 84% of them singletons. The input for sequencing was peripheral blood, taken on day 0 of AZD1222 vaccination. Receptor source: an adult in good health.

The chain is built from TRBV7-2 and TRBJ1-3; no firm D call. V lost 1 base and J 0 bases, leaving 10 bases between the germline ends. The germline V gene has CDR1 SGHTA and CDR2 FQGNSA. This CDR3 has 16 residues. The CDR3 sequence: CASSLDQVHSGNTIYF. CDR3 nucleotides: TGTGCCAGCAGCTTAGACCAGGTCCACTCTGGAAACACCATATATTTT.

The chain uses TRBV27 and TRBJ2-7; D is perhaps TRBD1 (6 bases). V shed 3 bases and J shed 6 bases, with 15 bases lying between them. CDR3 length equals 14 residues. Germline loops: CDR1 MNHEY, CDR2 SMNVEV (reference sequence). CDR3 in DNA: TGTGCCAGCAGTTTCGGGCAGGGGTTTAGCGAGCAGTACTTC. Translated: CASSFGQGFSEQYF.

This clone was seen just once. CDR3 DNA: TGCGCCAGCAGCTCAAATACAGGGAGGCAAGGGAATGAGCAGTTCTTC. This codes for CASSSNTGRQGNEQFF. The rearrangement uses TRBV5-1 and TRBJ2-1; D tentatively fits TRBD1 or TRBD2 (6 bases each). The CDR3 is 16 amino acids. Germline V gene data show CDR1 as SGHRS and CDR2 as YFSETQ. Between the trimmed V and J ends, which lost 3 bases and 7 bases, there was a span of 20 bases.

The V gene is TRBV4-1, the J gene TRBJ1-4; D might be TRBD1 (5 bases). CDR1 is MGHRA and CDR2 is YSYEKL in the germline V gene. V shed 4 bases and J shed 5 bases, with 14 bases lying between them. The CDR3 has 15 residues. CDR3: CASSPRGGENEKLFF. CDR3 nucleotide sequence: TGCGCCAGCAGCCCCCGCGGAGGGGAAAATGAAAAACTGTTTTTT.

The chain joins TRBV28 to TRBJ1-4; D uncertain. V gave up 5 bases and J gave up 5 bases, with 15 bases separating them. CDR1 MDHEN and CDR2 SYDVKM come from the germline V gene. The CDR3 is 15 amino acids. The CDR3 reads CASSPLGETNEKLFF. CDR3 coding DNA: TGTGCCAGCAGTCCCCTCGGGGAGACGAATGAAAAACTGTTTTTT.

The chain is built from TRBV14 and TRBJ2-7; 7 bases map to TRBD1. V shed 1 base, J shed 3 bases, and the junction held 18 bases outside the gene matches. This CDR3 contains 19 residues. Germline loops: CDR1 SGHDN, CDR2 FVKESK. DNA for the CDR3: TGTGCCAGCAGCCAAGTTCGCCCGACCTCCGGGACAGCCTACTACGAGCAGTACTTC. Protein sequence: CASSQVRPTSGTAYYEQYF.

The chain couples TRBV11-2 to TRBJ1-5; D remains unclear. Germline CDR1 reads SGHAT; CDR2 reads FQNNGV. The CDR3 is 14 residues long. V lost 1 base to trimming and J lost 6 bases, with 10 bases between them. This CDR3 reads CASSLGTGGQPQHF. In DNA, the CDR3 is TGTGCCAGCAGCTTAGGGACGGGAGGTCAGCCCCAGCATTTT. Full variable domain (remainder filled in from reference TRBV11-2 and TRBJ1-5): EAGVAQSPRYKIIEKRQSVAFWCNPISGHATLYWYQQILGQGPKLLIQFQNNGVVDDSQLPKDRFSAERLKGVDSTLKIQPAKLEDSAVYLCASSLGTGGQPQHFGDGTRLSIL.

The rearrangement uses TRBV7-2 and TRBJ1-4; D may be TRBD1 (6 bases). V lost 5 bases and J 3 bases, leaving 10 bases between the germline ends. The CDR3 spans 14 residues. Germline loops: CDR1 SGHTA, CDR2 FQGNSA. The CDR3 region is CASSKAGANEKLFF. DNA of the CDR3: TGTGCCAGCAGCAAAGCAGGGGCTAATGAAAAACTGTTTTTT.

The rearrangement joins TRBV30 to TRBJ2-2, with a tentative D call TRBD1 (8 bases). Per the germline V gene, CDR1 is GTSNPN and CDR2 is SVGIG (reference sequence). Trimming removed 7 bases at V and 7 bases at J, with 13 bases between. The CDR3 contains 12 residues. The CDR3 loop is CALNRGGGELFF. CDR3 sequence (DNA): TGTGCCTTGAACAGGGGGGGCGGGGAGCTGTTTTTT.

A single count supports this clone. The rearrangement links TRBV28 to TRBJ1-5; D call uncertain. This CDR3 has 14 amino acids. Germline V gene lookup returns CDR1 MDHEN and CDR2 SYDVKM. Trimming stripped 5 bases from V and 1 base from J, with 9 bases between. The CDR3 spells CASSSLGSNQPQHF. In nucleotides, the CDR3 is TGTGCCAGCAGTAGCCTAGGGAGCAATCAGCCCCAGCATTTT. The full variable domain, completed using reference TRBV28 and TRBJ1-5, is DVKVTQSSRYLVKRTGEKVFLECVQDMDHENMFWYRQDPGLGLRLIYFSYDVKMKEKGDIPEGYSVSREKKERFSLILESASTNQTSMYLCASSSLGSNQPQHFGDGTRLSIL.

This clone was seen more than once but under ten times. V is TRBV7-2 and J is TRBJ2-1, with 7 bases that match TRBD1. The CDR3 is made up of 15 amino acids. Germline CDR1 is SGHTA and CDR2 is FQGNSA. V was clipped by 5 bases and J by 6 bases; unmatched bases: 10. CDR3 DNA: TGTGCCAGCAGCGCCCGGGACAGCCTTTCCAATGAGCAGTTCTTC. Amino acid sequence: CASSARDSLSNEQFF.